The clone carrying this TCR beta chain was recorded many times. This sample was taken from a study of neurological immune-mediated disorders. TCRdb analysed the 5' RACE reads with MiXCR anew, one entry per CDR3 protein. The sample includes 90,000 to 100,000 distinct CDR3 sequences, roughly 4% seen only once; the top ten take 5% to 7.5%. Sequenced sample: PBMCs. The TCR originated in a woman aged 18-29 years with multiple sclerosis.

The CDR3 here is CSARREGELTQETQYF. The CDR3 DNA is TGCAGTGCTAGACGTGAAGGGGAATTGACACAAGAGACCCAGTACTTC. The chain is built from TRBV20-1 and TRBJ2-5; the D gene is possibly TRBD1 (5 bases). Trimming took off 2 bases at V and 2 bases at J, with 18 bases between the two ends. The CDR3 length is 16 residues. Germline V gives CDR1 DFQATT, CDR2 SNEGSKA (reference sequence).